This is a list of T cell receptor beta chains from one sample in a study of PD-1 blockade in mismatch repair-deficient tumors. Sequencing was performed with immunoSEQ multiplex PCR; in TCRdb, only in-frame clones are kept and a portion is missing. The repertoire holds about 20,000 clones, with 70% to 90% as singletons. Specimen: peripheral blood, collected 2 weeks after starting pembrolizumab. These receptors all stem from an adult with mismatch repair-deficient cancer. Each CDR3 is given with its conserved first and last residue. A D gene is named only where the DNA matches it firmly. Size tells how often a clone was seen (once, few, many) or the class of an expanded clone, and some rows leave it out.

TRBJ2-1,TRBD2,-,TRBV6-1,CASSARLAGGLNEQFF,TGTGCCAGCAGTGCCCGACTAGCGGGAGGTCTAAATGAGCAGTTCTTC
TRBJ2-6,TRBD1,-,TRBV4-1,CASSNRDRGSGANVLTF,TGCGCCAGCAGCAACCGGGACAGGGGCTCTGGGGCCAACGTCCTGACTTTC
TRBJ1-2,TRBD1,-,TRBV5-5,CASSWRDRVDYGYTF,TGTGCCAGCAGCTGGAGGGACAGGGTGGACTATGGCTACACCTTC
TRBJ1-2,-,few,TRBV7-2,CASSLKDRLYYGYTF,TGTGCCAGCAGCTTAAAAGACAGACTATACTATGGCTACACCTTC
TRBJ2-5,-,-,TRBV27,CASSSSPWVETQYF,TGTGCCAGCAGTTCCTCCCCGTGGGTAGAGACCCAGTACTTC
TRBJ2-5,-,-,TRBV6-6,CASSYSGPGVTQYF,TGTGCCAGCAGTTACAGCGGTCCAGGGGTGACCCAGTACTTC
TRBJ2-1,-,few,TRBV7-2,CASSLGNNEQFF,TGTGCCAGCAGCTTAGGCAACAATGAGCAGTTCTTC
TRBJ1-1,-,-,TRBV29-1,CSAGVQPNEAFF,TGCAGCGCTGGGGTTCAGCCAAATGAAGCTTTCTTT
TRBJ2-5,-,-,TRBV6-1,CASSEDGSQETQYF,TGTGCCAGCAGTGAAGACGGGAGCCAAGAGACCCAGTACTTC
TRBJ2-1,TRBD2,-,TRBV28,CASSSPASGSDEQFF,TGTGCCAGCAGTTCCCCGGCTAGCGGGAGCGATGAGCAGTTCTTC
TRBJ2-1,TRBD2,-,TRBV10-3,CAISELGTSGSSYNEQFF,TGTGCCATCAGTGAGCTGGGGACTAGCGGTAGCTCCTACAATGAGCAGTTCTTC
TRBJ2-5,TRBD2,-,TRBV6-5,CASSYSGLAQETQYF,TGTGCCAGCAGTTACTCCGGACTAGCTCAAGAGACCCAGTACTTC
TRBJ2-3,-,-,TRBV5-1,CASSLEGVGSDTQYF,TGCGCCAGCAGCTTGGAGGGGGTTGGGTCAGATACGCAGTATTTT
TRBJ1-2,-,-,TRBV4-1,CASSQVQGGGYGYTF,TGCGCCAGCAGCCAAGTTCAAGGGGGGGGCTATGGCTACACCTTC
TRBJ2-5,TRBD1,-,TRBV4-3,CASSQGTGVRLGETQYF,TGCGCCAGCAGCCAGGGAACAGGGGTCCGATTGGGGGAGACCCAGTACTTC
TRBJ2-5,-,-,TRBV21-1,CASSKARRDQETQYF,TGTGCCAGCAGCAAAGCGCGCAGGGACCAAGAGACCCAGTACTTC
TRBJ2-7,-,-,TRBV6-5,CASSGSRNEQYF,TGTGCCAGCAGTGGCTCAAGGAACGAGCAGTACTTC
TRBJ2-1,-,-,TRBV19,CASSIAGVSYNEQFF,TGTGCCAGTAGTATTGCAGGGGTATCCTACAATGAGCAGTTCTTC
TRBJ2-2,-,-,TRBV10-3,CAISEAADLTGELFF,TGTGCCATCAGTGAGGCAGCGGATTTAACCGGGGAGCTGTTTTTT
TRBJ2-1,TRBD2,once,TRBV27,CASTPSGRAGEQFF,TGTGCCAGCACTCCTAGCGGGAGGGCTGGTGAGCAGTTCTTC
TRBJ2-7,-,-,TRBV19,CASSTSTGFRSSYEQYF,TGTGCCAGTAGTACCTCCACCGGGTTCCGATCTTCCTACGAGCAGTACTTC
TRBJ1-2,-,-,TRBV27,CASSPWGQGPNHGYTF,TGTGCCAGCAGTCCATGGGGGCAGGGTCCCAACCATGGCTACACCTTC
TRBJ2-7,-,-,TRBV7-9,CASSPSRGTEYEQYF,TGTGCCAGCAGCCCTTCGCGGGGAACGGAGTACGAGCAGTACTTC
TRBJ2-7,-,-,TRBV27,CASSFGGEPYEQYF,TGTGCCAGCAGTTTTGGAGGGGAACCCTACGAGCAGTACTTC
TRBJ2-3,TRBD1,-,TRBV7-9,CASSPGTGGGDTQYF,TGTGCCAGCAGCCCAGGGACAGGGGGCGGAGATACGCAGTATTTT
TRBJ2-1,-,-,TRBV7-6,CASSPEGGGVSDEQFF,TGTGCCAGCAGCCCTGAAGGAGGGGGAGTCAGTGATGAGCAGTTCTTC
TRBJ1-2,-,-,TRBV5-1,CASSPTAGSNYGYTF,TGCGCCAGCAGCCCGACGGCGGGAAGTAACTATGGCTACACCTTC
TRBJ2-3,-,-,TRBV29-1,CSVLGASTDTQYF,TGCAGCGTTCTGGGGGCTAGCACAGATACGCAGTATTTT
TRBJ2-1,-,once,TRBV7-7,CASSLFGDNEQFF,TGTGCCAGCAGCCTGTTTGGGGACAATGAGCAGTTCTTC
TRBJ1-1,TRBD1,-,TRBV18,CASSSPDRGPEAFF,TGTGCCAGCTCCTCTCCTGACAGGGGCCCTGAAGCTTTCTTT
TRBJ2-6,-,-,TRBV10-3,CANPAFRAGANVLTF,TGTGCCAACCCGGCTTTTCGGGCTGGGGCCAACGTCCTGACTTTC
TRBJ2-3,-,-,TRBV18,CASSLPLGRGTQSDTQYF,TGTGCCAGCTCACTCCCCCTTGGCAGGGGAACTCAGTCAGATACGCAGTATTTT
TRBJ2-4,-,-,TRBV11-2,CASSHPDTNIQYF,TGTGCCAGCAGCCACCCGGACACCAACATTCAGTACTTC
TRBJ2-7,-,once,TRBV19,CASSISPGGRQGGYEQYF,TGTGCCAGTAGTATATCGCCCGGAGGTCGGCAGGGAGGCTACGAGCAGTACTTC
TRBJ2-1,TRBD1,-,TRBV11-2,CASSPPGQGLGQFF,TGTGCCAGCAGCCCACCGGGACAGGGGCTTGGGCAGTTCTTC
TRBJ1-2,-,-,TRBV10-3,CAITLGGGYGYTF,TGTGCCATCACCCTCGGGGGGGGCTATGGCTACACCTTC
TRBJ2-7,-,-,TRBV6-6,CASSWIGGEQYF,TGTGCCAGCAGTTGGATCGGGGGCGAGCAGTACTTC
TRBJ2-3,TRBD2,-,TRBV6-6,CASRSGGRTDTQYF,TGTGCCAGCAGGTCGGGAGGCCGCACAGATACGCAGTATTTT
TRBJ1-2,-,-,TRBV28,CASSSTPRGGGYTF,TGTGCCAGCAGTTCGACTCCCAGGGGCGGTGGCTACACCTTC
TRBJ1-5,-,-,TRBV5-8,CASSNHEGLNQPQHF,TGTGCCAGCAGCAACCATGAGGGGTTAAATCAGCCCCAGCATTTT
TRBJ2-1,-,-,TRBV5-4,CAVLEGLYNEQFF,TGTGCCGTGTTGGAGGGGTTATACAATGAGCAGTTCTTC
TRBJ2-7,-,-,TRBV30,CAWSVTLGGGNEQYF,TGTGCCTGGAGTGTAACATTGGGAGGGGGAAACGAGCAGTACTTC
TRBJ1-2,-,-,TRBV15,CATSRDGGSLEYGYTF,TGTGCCACCAGCAGAGATGGGGGAAGCCTCGAGTATGGCTACACCTTC
TRBJ2-2,TRBD2,few,TRBV14,CASSQARAGHGELFF,TGTGCCAGCAGCCAAGCAAGAGCGGGGCACGGGGAGCTGTTTTTT
TRBJ2-7,-,-,TRBV4-1,CASSQDFQGGDEQYF,TGCGCCAGCAGCCAAGATTTCCAGGGGGGCGACGAGCAGTACTTC
TRBJ1-1,-,once,TRBV30,CAWSVEGGHTEAFF,TGTGCCTGGAGTGTAGAGGGGGGCCACACTGAAGCTTTCTTT
TRBJ1-1,-,-,TRBV6-1,CASSEAVGVRNTEAFF,TGTGCCAGCAGTGAAGCGGTTGGGGTTCGGAACACTGAAGCTTTCTTT
TRBJ1-1,-,-,TRBV19,CASSISPWTEAFF,TGTGCCAGTAGTATCTCCCCATGGACTGAAGCTTTCTTT
TRBJ2-3,-,-,TRBV11-2,CASSLDTQYF,TGTGCCAGCAGCTTAGATACGCAGTATTTT
TRBJ2-1,TRBD2,-,TRBV6-5,CASRTSGRAGEQFF,TGTGCCAGCAGAACTAGCGGGAGGGCCGGTGAGCAGTTCTTC
TRBJ2-3,-,-,TRBV27,CASSLLQADTQYF,TGTGCCAGCAGTTTACTGCAGGCAGATACGCAGTATTTT
TRBJ1-1,-,-,TRBV11-2,CASSHSGATEAFF,TGTGCCAGCAGCCACTCCGGGGCCACTGAAGCTTTCTTT
TRBJ2-3,-,-,TRBV5-5,CASRGSGTDTQYF,TGTGCCAGCAGGGGCTCAGGCACAGATACGCAGTATTTT
TRBJ2-3,TRBD2,-,TRBV19,CASSPLAGTTDTQYF,TGTGCCAGTAGCCCACTAGCGGGGACCACAGATACGCAGTATTTT
TRBJ1-5,TRBD1,-,TRBV5-1,CASSLGGTGAQPQHF,TGCGCCAGCAGCTTGGGTGGAACAGGGGCTCAGCCCCAGCATTTT
TRBJ2-7,TRBD2,-,TRBV6-1,CASSTIAGYSYEQYF,TGTGCCAGCAGTACGATAGCGGGCTACTCCTACGAGCAGTACTTC
TRBJ2-2,-,-,TRBV10-3,CAISGGDSTGELFF,TGTGCCATCAGTGGTGGAGACAGCACCGGGGAGCTGTTTTTT
TRBJ2-1,-,once,TRBV29-1,CSVDRTSGGEQFF,TGCAGCGTTGATAGGACTAGTGGGGGCGAGCAGTTCTTC
TRBJ2-1,-,-,TRBV21-1,CASRRVTGVPYNEQFF,TGTGCCAGCAGAAGAGTGACGGGAGTCCCCTACAATGAGCAGTTCTTC